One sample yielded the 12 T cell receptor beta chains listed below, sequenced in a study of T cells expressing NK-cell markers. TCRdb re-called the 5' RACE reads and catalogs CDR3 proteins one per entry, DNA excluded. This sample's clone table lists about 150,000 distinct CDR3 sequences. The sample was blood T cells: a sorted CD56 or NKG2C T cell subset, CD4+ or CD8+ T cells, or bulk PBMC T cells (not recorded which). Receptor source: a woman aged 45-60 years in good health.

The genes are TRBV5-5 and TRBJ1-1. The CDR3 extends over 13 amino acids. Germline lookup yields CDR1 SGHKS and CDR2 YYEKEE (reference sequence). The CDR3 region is CATQFGLDTEAFF.

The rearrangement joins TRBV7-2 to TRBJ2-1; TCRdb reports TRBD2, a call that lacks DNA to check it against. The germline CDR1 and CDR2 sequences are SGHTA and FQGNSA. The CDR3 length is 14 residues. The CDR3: CASMGLAGYNEQFF.

The CDR3 protein is CASSLAPGRGAFF. The genes are TRBV12-3 or TRBV12-4 and TRBJ1-1; the TCRdb D gene call, TRBD1, has no DNA to confirm it. The CDR3 is 13 residues long.

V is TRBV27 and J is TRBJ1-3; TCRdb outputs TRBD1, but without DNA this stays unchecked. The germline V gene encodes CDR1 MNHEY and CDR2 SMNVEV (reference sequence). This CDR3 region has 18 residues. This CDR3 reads CASRPRDKGPPIGNTIYF.

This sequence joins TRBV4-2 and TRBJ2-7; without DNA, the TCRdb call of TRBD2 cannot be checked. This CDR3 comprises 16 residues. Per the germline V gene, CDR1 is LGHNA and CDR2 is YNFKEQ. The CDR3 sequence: CASSPGTSGSYYEQYF.

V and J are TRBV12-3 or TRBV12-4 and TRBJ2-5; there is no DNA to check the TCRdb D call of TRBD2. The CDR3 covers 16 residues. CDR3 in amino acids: CASRLAGWARQETQYF.

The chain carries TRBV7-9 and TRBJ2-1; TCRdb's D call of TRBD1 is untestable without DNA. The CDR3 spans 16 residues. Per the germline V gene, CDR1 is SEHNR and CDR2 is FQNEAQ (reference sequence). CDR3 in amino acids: CASSPRTGVTYNEQFF.

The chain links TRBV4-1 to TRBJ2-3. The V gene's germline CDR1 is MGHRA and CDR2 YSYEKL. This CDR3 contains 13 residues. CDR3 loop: CASSPSNTDTQYF.

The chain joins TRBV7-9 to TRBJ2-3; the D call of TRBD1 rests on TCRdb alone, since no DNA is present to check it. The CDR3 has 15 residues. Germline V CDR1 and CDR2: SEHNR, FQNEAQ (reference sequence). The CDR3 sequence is CASSTRDRGTDTQYF.

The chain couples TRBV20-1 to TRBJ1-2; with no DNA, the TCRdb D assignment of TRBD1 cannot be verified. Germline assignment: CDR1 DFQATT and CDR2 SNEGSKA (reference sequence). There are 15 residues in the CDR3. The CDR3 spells CSARDGAGGDYGYTF.

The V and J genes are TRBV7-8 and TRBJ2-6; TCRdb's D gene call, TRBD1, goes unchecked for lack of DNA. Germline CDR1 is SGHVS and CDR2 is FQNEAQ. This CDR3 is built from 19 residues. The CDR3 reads CASSLGRDTKASGANVLTF.

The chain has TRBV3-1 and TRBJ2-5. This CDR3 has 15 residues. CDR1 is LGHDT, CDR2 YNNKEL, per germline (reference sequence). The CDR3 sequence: CASSQDQRYRETQYF.